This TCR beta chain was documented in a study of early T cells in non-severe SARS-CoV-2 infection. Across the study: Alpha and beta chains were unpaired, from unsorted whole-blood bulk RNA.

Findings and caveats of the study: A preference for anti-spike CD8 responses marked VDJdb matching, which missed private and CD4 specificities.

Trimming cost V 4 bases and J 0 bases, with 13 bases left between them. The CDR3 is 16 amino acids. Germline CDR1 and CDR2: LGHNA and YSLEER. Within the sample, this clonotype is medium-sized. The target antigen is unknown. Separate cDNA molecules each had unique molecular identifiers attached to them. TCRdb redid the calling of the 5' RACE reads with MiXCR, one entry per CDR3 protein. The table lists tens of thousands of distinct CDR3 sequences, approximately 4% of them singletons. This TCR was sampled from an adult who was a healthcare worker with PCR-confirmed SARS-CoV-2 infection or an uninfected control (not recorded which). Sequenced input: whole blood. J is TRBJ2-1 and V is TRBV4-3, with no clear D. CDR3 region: CASSREADLSYNEQFF. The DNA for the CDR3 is TGCGCCAGCAGCCGAGAAGCCGATCTCTCCTACAATGAGCAGTTCTTC.